What follows is one TCR beta chain and its context. This sample stems from a study of blood T cell repertoires in COVID-19. Whole-study context: Samples of COVID-19 (acute and convalescent) were obtained from the United States, Italy and Spain. The analysed material was cDNA or gDNA that came from T cells, B-cell-depleted T cells, or PBMCs.

The germline CDR1 and CDR2 sequences are ENHRY and SYGVKD. V lost 10 bases, J lost 3 bases, and 13 bases lay in between. The CDR3 totals 13 residues. In the original workflow: Estimation of nucleated cell counts relied on the amplification of reference gene primers. Sequencing was performed with immunoSEQ multiplex PCR; in TCRdb, only in-frame clones are kept and a portion is missing. That table is the source of V, J and clone size, and D and trimming were worked out from the DNA. This table has roughly 43,000 clones, over 75% appearing once. The sequencing sample was made of peripheral blood. This receptor was identified in a human donor in a cohort sampled during active COVID-19. The genes are TRBV10-3 and TRBJ1-5; D remains unclear. CDR3: CASSLTNNQPQHF. CDR3 coding DNA: TGTGCCAGTTCGCTGACAAACAATCAGCCCCAGCATTTT.